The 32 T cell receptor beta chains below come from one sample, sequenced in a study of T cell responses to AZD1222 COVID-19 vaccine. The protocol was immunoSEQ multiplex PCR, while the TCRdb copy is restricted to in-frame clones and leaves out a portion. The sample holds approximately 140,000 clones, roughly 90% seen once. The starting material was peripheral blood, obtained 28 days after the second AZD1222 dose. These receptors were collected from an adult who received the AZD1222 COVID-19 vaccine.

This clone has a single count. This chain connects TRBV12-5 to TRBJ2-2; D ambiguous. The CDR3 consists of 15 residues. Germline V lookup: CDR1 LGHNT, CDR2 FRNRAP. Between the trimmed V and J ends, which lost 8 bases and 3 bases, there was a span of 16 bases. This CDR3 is CASSNRGSHTGELFF. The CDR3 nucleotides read TGTGCTAGTTCCAACCGTGGTAGTCACACCGGGGAGCTGTTTTTT. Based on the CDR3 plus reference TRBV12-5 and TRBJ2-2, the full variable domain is DARVTQTPRHKVTEMGQEVTMRCQPILGHNTVFWYRQTMMQGLELLAYFRNRAPLDDSGMPKDRFSAEMPDATLATLKIQPSEPRDSAVYFCASSNRGSHTGELFFGEGSRLTVL.

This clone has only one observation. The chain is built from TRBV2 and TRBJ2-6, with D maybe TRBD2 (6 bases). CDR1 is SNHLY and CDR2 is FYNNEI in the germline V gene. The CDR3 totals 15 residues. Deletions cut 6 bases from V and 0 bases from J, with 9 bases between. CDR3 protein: CASRRDSSGANVLTF. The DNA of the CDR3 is TGTGCCAGCAGGCGGGATAGCTCTGGGGCCAACGTCCTGACTTTC.

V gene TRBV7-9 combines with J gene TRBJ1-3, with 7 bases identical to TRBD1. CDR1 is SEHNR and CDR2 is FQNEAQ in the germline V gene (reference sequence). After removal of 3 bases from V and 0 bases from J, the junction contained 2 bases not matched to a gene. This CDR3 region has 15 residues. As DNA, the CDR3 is TGTGCCAGCAGCTTGACAGGGCCCTCTGGAAACACCATATATTTT. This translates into CASSLTGPSGNTIYF.

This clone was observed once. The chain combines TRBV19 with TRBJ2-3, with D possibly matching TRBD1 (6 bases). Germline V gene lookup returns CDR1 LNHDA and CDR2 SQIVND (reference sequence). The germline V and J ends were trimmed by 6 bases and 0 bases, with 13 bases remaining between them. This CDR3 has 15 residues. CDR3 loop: CASRYRGSSTDTQYF. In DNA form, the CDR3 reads TGTGCCAGTAGATATAGGGGGTCTAGCACAGATACGCAGTATTTT.

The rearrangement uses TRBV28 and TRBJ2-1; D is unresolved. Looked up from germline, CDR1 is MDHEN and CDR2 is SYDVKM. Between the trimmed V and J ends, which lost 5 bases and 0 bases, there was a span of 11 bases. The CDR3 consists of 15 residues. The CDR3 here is CASSRSGGSYNEQFF. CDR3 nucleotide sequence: TGTGCCAGCAGTCGATCTGGCGGCTCCTACAATGAGCAGTTCTTC.

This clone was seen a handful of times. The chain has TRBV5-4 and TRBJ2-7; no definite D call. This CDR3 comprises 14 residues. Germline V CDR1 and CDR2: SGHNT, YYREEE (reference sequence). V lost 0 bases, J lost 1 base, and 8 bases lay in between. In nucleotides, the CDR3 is TGTGCCAGCAGCTTGGGTAAAGGGTCCTACGAGCAGTACTTC. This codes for CASSLGKGSYEQYF.

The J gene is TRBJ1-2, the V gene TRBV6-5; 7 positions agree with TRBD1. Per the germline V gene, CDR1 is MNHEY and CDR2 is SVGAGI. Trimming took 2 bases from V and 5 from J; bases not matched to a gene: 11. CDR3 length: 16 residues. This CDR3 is CASSYGQARVGYGYTF. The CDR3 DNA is TGTGCCAGCAGTTACGGACAGGCTCGGGTTGGGTATGGCTACACCTTC.

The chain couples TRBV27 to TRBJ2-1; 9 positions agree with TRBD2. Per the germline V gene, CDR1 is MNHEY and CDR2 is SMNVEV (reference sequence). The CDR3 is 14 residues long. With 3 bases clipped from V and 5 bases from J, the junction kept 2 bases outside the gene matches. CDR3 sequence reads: CASSFSSGNNEQFF. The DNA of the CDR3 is TGTGCCAGCAGTTTTTCTAGCGGGAACAATGAGCAGTTCTTC.

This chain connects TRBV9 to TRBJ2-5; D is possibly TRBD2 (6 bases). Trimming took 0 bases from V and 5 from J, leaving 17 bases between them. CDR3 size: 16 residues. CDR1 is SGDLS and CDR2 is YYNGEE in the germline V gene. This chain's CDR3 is CASSVGRGRSGETQYF. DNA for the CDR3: TGTGCCAGCAGCGTAGGGCGGGGACGGTCGGGGGAGACCCAGTACTTC.

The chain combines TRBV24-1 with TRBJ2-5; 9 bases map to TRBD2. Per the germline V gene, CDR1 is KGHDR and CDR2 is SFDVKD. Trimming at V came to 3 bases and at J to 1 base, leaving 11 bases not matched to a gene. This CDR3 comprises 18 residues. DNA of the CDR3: TGTGCCACCAGTGATGTGGCGGGAGGGCCCGATGGCCAAGAGACCCAGTACTTC. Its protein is CATSDVAGGPDGQETQYF.

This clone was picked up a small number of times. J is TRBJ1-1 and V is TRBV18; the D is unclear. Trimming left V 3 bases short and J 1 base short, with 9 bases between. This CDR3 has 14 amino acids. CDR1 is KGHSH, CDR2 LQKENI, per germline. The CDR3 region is CASSPDGGNTEAFF. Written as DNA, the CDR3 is TGTGCCAGCTCACCGGACGGTGGGAACACTGAAGCTTTCTTT.

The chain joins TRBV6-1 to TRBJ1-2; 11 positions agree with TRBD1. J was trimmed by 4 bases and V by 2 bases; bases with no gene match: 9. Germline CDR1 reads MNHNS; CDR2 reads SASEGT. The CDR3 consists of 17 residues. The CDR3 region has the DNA TGTGCCAGCAGTGAACTTCCTCCCGGGACAGGGGGCTATGGCTACACCTTC. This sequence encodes CASSELPPGTGGYGYTF.

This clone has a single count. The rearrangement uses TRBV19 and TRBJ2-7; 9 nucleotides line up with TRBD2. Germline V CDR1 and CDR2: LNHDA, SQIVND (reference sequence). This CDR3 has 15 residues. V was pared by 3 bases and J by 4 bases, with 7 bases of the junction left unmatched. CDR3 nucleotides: TGTGCCAGTAGTATCGGCCTAGCGGGAACATACGAGCAGTACTTC. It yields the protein CASSIGLAGTYEQYF.

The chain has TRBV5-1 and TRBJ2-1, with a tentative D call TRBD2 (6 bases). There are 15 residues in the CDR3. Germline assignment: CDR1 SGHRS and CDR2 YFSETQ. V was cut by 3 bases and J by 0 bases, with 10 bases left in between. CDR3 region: CASSWGDSSYNEQFF. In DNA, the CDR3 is TGCGCCAGCAGCTGGGGGGACTCCTCCTACAATGAGCAGTTCTTC.

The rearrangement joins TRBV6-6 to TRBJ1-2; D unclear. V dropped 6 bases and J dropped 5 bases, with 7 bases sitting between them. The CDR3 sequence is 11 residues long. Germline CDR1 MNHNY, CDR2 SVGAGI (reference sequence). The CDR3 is CASRAPYGYTF. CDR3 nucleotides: TGTGCCAGCAGGGCACCTTATGGCTACACCTTC.

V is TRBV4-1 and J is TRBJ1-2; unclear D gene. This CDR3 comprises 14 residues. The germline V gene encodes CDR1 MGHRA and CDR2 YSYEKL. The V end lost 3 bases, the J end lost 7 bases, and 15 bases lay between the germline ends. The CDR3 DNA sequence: TGCGCCAGCAGCCAGGCGGTCCTCACGGCTGGCTACACCTTC. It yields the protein CASSQAVLTAGYTF.

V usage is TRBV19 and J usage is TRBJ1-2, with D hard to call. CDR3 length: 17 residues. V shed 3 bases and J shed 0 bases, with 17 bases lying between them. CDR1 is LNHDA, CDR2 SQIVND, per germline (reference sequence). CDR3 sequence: CASSIENARITNYGYTF. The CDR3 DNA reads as TGTGCCAGTAGTATTGAGAATGCGCGAATTACTAACTATGGCTACACCTTC. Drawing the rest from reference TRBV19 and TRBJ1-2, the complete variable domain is DGGITQSPKYLFRKEGQNVTLSCEQNLNHDAMYWYRQDPGQGLRLIYYSQIVNDFQKGDIAEGYSVSREKKESFPLTVTSAQKNPTAFYLCASSIENARITNYGYTFGSGTRLTVV.

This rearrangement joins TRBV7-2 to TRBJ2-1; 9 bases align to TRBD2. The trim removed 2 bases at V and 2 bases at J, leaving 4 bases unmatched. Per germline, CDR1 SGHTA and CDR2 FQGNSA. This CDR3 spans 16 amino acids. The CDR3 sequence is CASSLLAGAPYNEQFF. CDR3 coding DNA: TGTGCCAGCAGCTTATTAGCGGGAGCGCCCTACAATGAGCAGTTCTTC.

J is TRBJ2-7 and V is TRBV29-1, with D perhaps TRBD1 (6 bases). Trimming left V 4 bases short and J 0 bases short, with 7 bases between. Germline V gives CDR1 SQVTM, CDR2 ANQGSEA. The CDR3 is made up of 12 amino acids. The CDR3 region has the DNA TGCAGCGTTGGGGACACCTCCTACGAGCAGTACTTC. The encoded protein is CSVGDTSYEQYF.

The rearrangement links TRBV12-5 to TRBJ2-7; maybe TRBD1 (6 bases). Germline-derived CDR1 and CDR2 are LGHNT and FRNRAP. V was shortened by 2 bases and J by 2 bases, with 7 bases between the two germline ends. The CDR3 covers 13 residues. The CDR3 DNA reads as TGTGCTAGTGGTTTGCCAGGGGCCTACGAGCAGTACTTC. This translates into CASGLPGAYEQYF.

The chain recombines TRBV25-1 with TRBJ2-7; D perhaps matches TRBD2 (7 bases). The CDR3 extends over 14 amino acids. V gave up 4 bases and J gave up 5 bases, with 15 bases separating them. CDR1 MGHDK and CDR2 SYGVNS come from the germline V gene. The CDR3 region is CASSASGGQNEQYF. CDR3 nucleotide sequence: TGTGCCAGCAGTGCCTCCGGGGGGCAGAACGAGCAGTACTTC.

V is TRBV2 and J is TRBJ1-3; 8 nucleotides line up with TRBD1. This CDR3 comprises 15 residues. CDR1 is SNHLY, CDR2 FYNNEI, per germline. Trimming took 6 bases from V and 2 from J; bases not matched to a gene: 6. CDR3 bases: TGTGCCAGCAGCGCAACACAGGGGGCTGGAAACACCATATATTTT. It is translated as CASSATQGAGNTIYF.

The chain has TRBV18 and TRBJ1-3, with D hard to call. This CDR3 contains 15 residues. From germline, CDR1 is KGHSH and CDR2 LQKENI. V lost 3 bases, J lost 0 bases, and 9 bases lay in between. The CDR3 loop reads CASSPDGYSGNTIYF. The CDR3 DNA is TGTGCCAGCTCACCCGACGGGTACTCTGGAAACACCATATATTTT.

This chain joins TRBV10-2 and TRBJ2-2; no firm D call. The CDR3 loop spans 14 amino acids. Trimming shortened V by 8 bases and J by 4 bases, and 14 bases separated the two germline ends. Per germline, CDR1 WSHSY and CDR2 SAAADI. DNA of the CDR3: TGCGCCAGCGGTTCGACACCGATCACCGGGGAGCTGTTTTTT. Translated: CASGSTPITGELFF.

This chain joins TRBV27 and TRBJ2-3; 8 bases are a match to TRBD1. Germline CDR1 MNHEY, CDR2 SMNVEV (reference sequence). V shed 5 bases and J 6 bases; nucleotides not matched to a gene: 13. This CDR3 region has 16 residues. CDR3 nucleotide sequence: TGTGCCAGCAGTCCCATATATGGACAGGGTAGGGATACGCAGTATTTT. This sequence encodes CASSPIYGQGRDTQYF.

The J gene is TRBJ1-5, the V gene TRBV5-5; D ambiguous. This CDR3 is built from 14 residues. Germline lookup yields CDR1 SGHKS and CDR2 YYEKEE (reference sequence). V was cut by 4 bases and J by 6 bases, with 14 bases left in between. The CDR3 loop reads CASSPSRGFQPQHF. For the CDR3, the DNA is TGTGCCAGCAGCCCGTCTCGGGGATTTCAGCCCCAGCATTTT.

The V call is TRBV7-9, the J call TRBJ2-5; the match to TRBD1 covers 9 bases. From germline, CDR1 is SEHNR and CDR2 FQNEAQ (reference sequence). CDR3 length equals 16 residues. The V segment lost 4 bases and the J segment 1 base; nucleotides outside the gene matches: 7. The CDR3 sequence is CASSSTGTGIQETQYF. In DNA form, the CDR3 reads TGTGCCAGCAGCTCAACCGGGACAGGGATCCAAGAGACCCAGTACTTC.

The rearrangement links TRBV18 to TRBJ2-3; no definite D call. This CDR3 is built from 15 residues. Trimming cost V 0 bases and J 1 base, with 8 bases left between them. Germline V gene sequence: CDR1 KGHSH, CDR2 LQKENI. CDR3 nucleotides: TGTGCCAGCTCACCACCCCTGGAACGCACAGATACGCAGTATTTT. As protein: CASSPPLERTDTQYF.

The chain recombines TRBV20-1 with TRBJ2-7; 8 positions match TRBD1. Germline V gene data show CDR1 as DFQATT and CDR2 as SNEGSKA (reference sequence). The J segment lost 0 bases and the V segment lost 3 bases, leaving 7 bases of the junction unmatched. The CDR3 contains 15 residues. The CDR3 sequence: CSASVDQGASYEQYF. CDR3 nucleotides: TGCAGTGCTAGTGTCGACCAGGGGGCCTCCTACGAGCAGTACTTC.

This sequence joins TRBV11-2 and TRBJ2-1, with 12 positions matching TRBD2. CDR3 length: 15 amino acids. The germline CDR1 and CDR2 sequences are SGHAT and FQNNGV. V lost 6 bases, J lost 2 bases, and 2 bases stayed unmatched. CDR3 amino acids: CASSPSGRAYNEQFF. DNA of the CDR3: TGTGCCAGCAGTCCTAGCGGGAGGGCCTACAATGAGCAGTTCTTC.

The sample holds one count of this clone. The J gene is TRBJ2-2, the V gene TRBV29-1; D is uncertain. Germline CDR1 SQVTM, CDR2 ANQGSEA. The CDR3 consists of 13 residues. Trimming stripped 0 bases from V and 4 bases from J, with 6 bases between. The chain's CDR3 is CSVEDPLTGELFF. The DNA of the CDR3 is TGCAGCGTTGAAGACCCCCTCACCGGGGAGCTGTTTTTT.

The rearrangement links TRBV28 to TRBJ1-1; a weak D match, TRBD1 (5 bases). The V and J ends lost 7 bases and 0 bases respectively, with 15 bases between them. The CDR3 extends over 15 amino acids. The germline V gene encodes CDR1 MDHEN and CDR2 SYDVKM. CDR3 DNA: TGTGCCAGCACTTCTTCGACAGCCTTGAACACTGAAGCTTTCTTT. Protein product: CASTSSTALNTEAFF.